This T cell receptor (beta chain) was retrieved from a study of spatial heterogeneity in lung cancer. Study overall: Alpha-chain sequences were consistently detected in smaller numbers than beta-chain sequences. Unique TCR and UMI combinations averaged more than ten appearances each in raw reads.

Deletions cut 1 base from V and 9 bases from J, with 13 bases between. This CDR3 is built from 14 residues. The time point denotes: sample taken at primary tumor resection. The donor group consisted of over 55 patients who had untreated, early-stage non-small cell lung cancer. Extraction of whole RNA from tumor, nontumor lung or frozen PBMC preceded unsorted sequencing. TCRdb passed the 5' RACE reads through MiXCR, listing each CDR3 protein once. Found here are over a thousand distinct CDR3 sequences, around 27% of them singletons; the top ten hold about a fifth. The sequenced sample was normal lung tissue next to the tumor, obtained at surgery. V is TRBV12-3 or TRBV12-4 and J is TRBJ2-1; possible D gene TRBD1, 5 bases. This TCR came from a female donor with early-stage non-small cell lung cancer. The CDR3 coding sequence is TGTGCCAGCAGTTTAGGGATCACAGGCTCTGAGCAGTTCTTC. Amino acid sequence: CASSLGITGSEQFF.